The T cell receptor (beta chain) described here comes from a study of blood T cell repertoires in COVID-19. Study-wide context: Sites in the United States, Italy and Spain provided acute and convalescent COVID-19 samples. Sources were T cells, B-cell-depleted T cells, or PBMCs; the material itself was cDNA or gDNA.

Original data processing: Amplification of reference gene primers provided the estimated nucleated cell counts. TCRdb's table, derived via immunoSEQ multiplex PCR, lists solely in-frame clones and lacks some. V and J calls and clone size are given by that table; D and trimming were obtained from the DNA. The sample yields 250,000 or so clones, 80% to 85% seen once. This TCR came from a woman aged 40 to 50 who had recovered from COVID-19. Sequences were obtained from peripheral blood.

CDR3 sequence (DNA): TGTGCCAGCAGCTTAGGCGTCGCTGAAAAACTGTTTTTT. It specifies CASSLGVAEKLFF. V is TRBV7-8 and J is TRBJ1-4; D is unclear. V lost 1 base and J lost 7, with 7 bases in between. Germline V gives CDR1 SGHVS, CDR2 FQNEAQ. CDR3 length equals 13 residues.